Below, 25 T cell receptor beta chains from the same sample are listed, as sequenced in a study of OX40 agonist ivuxolimab in advanced cancers. Sequencing was performed with immunoSEQ multiplex PCR; in TCRdb, only in-frame clones are kept and a portion is missing. The data show some 50,000 clones, about four fifths seen once. Sequences were derived from CD4+ or CD8+ T cells sorted from blood, sampled in a trial of the OX40 agonist ivuxolimab. All receptors derive from an adult with an advanced solid tumor such as melanoma, head and neck, liver or kidney cancer.

This clone appeared once. The chain joins TRBV4-1 to TRBJ1-1; no clear D gene. The germline gives CDR1 MGHRA, CDR2 YSYEKL. The CDR3 totals 14 residues. Trimming removed 4 bases from V and 4 bases from J, with 13 bases in between. CDR3 in DNA: TGCGCCAGCAGCCTCCAGACTACCCTCACTGAAGCTTTCTTT. The encoded protein is CASSLQTTLTEAFF.

The rearrangement uses TRBV6-5 and TRBJ1-4; 8 positions agree with TRBD1. The ends lost 2 bases at V and 7 bases at J; junction bases unmatched: 3. The CDR3 is 14 residues long. Germline lookup yields CDR1 MNHEY and CDR2 SVGAGI. The CDR3 here is CASSYGTGSEKLFF. The CDR3 DNA sequence: TGTGCCAGCAGTTACGGGACAGGAAGTGAAAAACTGTTTTTT.

DNA of the CDR3: TGTGCCAGCAGTACACCGGAGGGGCTCCAAGAGACCCAGTACTTC. It translates to CASSTPEGLQETQYF. The chain combines TRBV28 with TRBJ2-5, with D perhaps matching TRBD2 (6 bases). The length of the CDR3 is 15 residues. The V gene lost 5 bases and the J gene lost 1 base, with 14 bases spanning the gap. Per germline, CDR1 MDHEN and CDR2 SYDVKM.

The chain is built from TRBV2 and TRBJ1-5; TRBD1 aligns across 8 bases. V gave up 3 bases and J gave up 6 bases; unmatched junction bases: 22. The length of the CDR3 is 20 residues. In germline, CDR1 is SNHLY, CDR2 FYNNEI. Here the CDR3 reads CASSEWTGNVADIGRQPQHF. DNA of the CDR3: TGTGCCAGCAGTGAGTGGACAGGGAATGTAGCCGATATTGGTCGTCAGCCCCAGCATTTT.

This clone was detected only a few times. Only one base separates this from a far larger clonotype, so it likely reflects a read error. At the DNA level, this CDR3 is encoded by other sequences in the same sample as well. V is TRBV5-1 and J is TRBJ1-1, with D unresolved. This CDR3 region has 16 residues. Germline V gives CDR1 SGHRS, CDR2 YFSETQ. Trimming cost V 0 bases and J 0 bases, with 12 bases left between them. This chain's CDR3 is CASSLAAERMNTEAFF. DNA of the CDR3: TGCGCCAGCAGCTTGGCCGCGGAACGTATGAACACTGAAGCTTTCTTT.

The rearrangement joins TRBV27 to TRBJ1-1; the D gene is possibly TRBD1 (6 bases). This CDR3 spans 13 amino acids. Germline V CDR1 and CDR2: MNHEY, SMNVEV (reference sequence). Trimming removed 5 bases from V and 1 base from J, with 8 bases in between. The DNA of the CDR3 is TGTGCCAGCAGTCAACAGGGGAACACTGAAGCTTTCTTT. Translated, it gives CASSQQGNTEAFF.

The rearrangement uses TRBV29-1 and TRBJ2-7; TRBD2 is a possible D gene (6 bases). This CDR3 region has 13 residues. V lost 5 bases and J 0 bases, leaving 11 bases between the germline ends. Germline loops: CDR1 SQVTM, CDR2 ANQGSEA. CDR3 coding DNA: TGCAGCGTTACCGCGACTAGCTCCTACGAGCAGTACTTC. It yields the protein CSVTATSSYEQYF.

V usage is TRBV27 and J usage is TRBJ2-1, with unresolved D. The ends were cut back, 7 bases at V and 9 bases at J, with 10 bases in the middle. The CDR3 loop spans 11 amino acids. Per the germline V gene, CDR1 is MNHEY and CDR2 is SMNVEV (reference sequence). CDR3 bases: TGTGCCAGCAAACTTGGAGCTGAGCAGTTCTTC. Amino acid sequence: CASKLGAEQFF.

The DNA for the CDR3 is TGTGCCAGCACCCCGGACAGTCCGGGACCCGACCTCTACGAGCAGTACGTC. Its translation: CASTPDSPGPDLYEQYV. The V and J genes are TRBV6-4 and TRBJ2-7; perhaps TRBD1 as D (6 bases). The ends were cut back, 7 bases at V and 3 bases at J, with 25 bases in the middle. Germline assignment: CDR1 MRHNA and CDR2 SNTAGT. The CDR3 consists of 17 residues.

V usage is TRBV4-3 and J usage is TRBJ2-3; D not resolved. The CDR3 consists of 15 residues. The germline V gene has CDR1 LGHNA and CDR2 YSLEER. V dropped 0 bases and J dropped 0 bases, with 7 bases sitting between them. This CDR3 reads CASSQEDASTDTQYF. The DNA of the CDR3 is TGCGCCAGCAGCCAAGAGGACGCGAGCACAGATACGCAGTATTTT.

This chain connects TRBV4-1 to TRBJ2-5; D remains ambiguous. CDR1 and CDR2 (germline): MGHRA, YSYEKL. The CDR3 extends over 15 amino acids. Trimming removed 0 bases at V and 1 base at J, with 9 bases between. The CDR3 reads CASSQDWASQETQYF. CDR3 in DNA: TGCGCCAGCAGCCAAGATTGGGCTAGCCAAGAGACCCAGTACTTC.

In its sample, this clone was seen a few times. The chain carries TRBV6-5 and TRBJ1-2; no reliable D call. From germline, CDR1 is MNHEY and CDR2 SVGAGI. With 7 bases removed from V and 8 bases from J, the gap between germline ends came to 23 bases. The CDR3 runs 15 residues. The CDR3, as DNA: TGTGCCAGCACCTCGGACGGACCTTTCTACGGGGGCTACACCTTC. Its protein is CASTSDGPFYGGYTF.

This clone was detected a few times. The chain combines TRBV5-1 with TRBJ1-1; D not resolved. The CDR3 covers 13 residues. Trimming took off 1 base at V and 4 bases at J, with 8 bases between the two ends. The V gene's germline CDR1 is SGHRS and CDR2 YFSETQ. The CDR3 sequence is CASSLQRGTEAFF. CDR3 nucleotides: TGCGCCAGCAGCTTGCAGAGAGGCACTGAAGCTTTCTTT.

The chain couples TRBV27 to TRBJ2-7, with TRBD2 matching over 10 bases. The CDR3 length is 16 residues. V lost 4 bases to trimming and J lost 5 bases; unmatched junction nucleotides: 11. The V gene's germline CDR1 is MNHEY and CDR2 SMNVEV (reference sequence). The CDR3 DNA follows: TGTGCCAGCAGTTATTTGGGTGGAGGGACTAGCGACGAGCAGTACTTC. Encoded protein: CASSYLGGGTSDEQYF.

The V and J genes are TRBV9 and TRBJ2-7, with TRBD2 matching over 9 bases. CDR3 length equals 15 residues. Germline CDR1 is SGDLS and CDR2 is YYNGEE. After removal of 3 bases from V and 0 bases from J, the junction contained 4 bases not matched to a gene. CDR3 sequence (DNA): TGTGCCAGCAGCGCTAGCGGGGACTTCTCCTACGAGCAGTACTTC. As protein: CASSASGDFSYEQYF.

The genes are TRBV9 and TRBJ2-3; 10 bases map to TRBD2. Looked up from germline, CDR1 is SGDLS and CDR2 is YYNGEE. There are 14 residues in the CDR3. V trimming: 3 bases; J trimming: 6 bases; junction bases outside the gene matches: 4. CDR3 DNA: TGTGCCAGCAGCGAAGCGGGAGGGGTGGATACGCAGTATTTT. As protein: CASSEAGGVDTQYF.

The chain recombines TRBV28 with TRBJ2-1; either TRBD1 or TRBD2 may supply D (6 bases each). Trimming pared 4 bases from V and 10 bases from J, leaving 20 bases between. The CDR3 runs 15 residues. Germline V CDR1 and CDR2: MDHEN, SYDVKM. The CDR3 loop is CASSSQPNGGREQFF. CDR3 nucleotides: TGTGCCAGCAGTTCCCAACCCAACGGGGGCAGGGAGCAGTTCTTC.

The chain links TRBV28 to TRBJ1-1; D is uncertain. The ends were cut back, 4 bases at V and 3 bases at J, with 15 bases in the middle. The CDR3 has 15 amino acids. From germline, CDR1 is MDHEN and CDR2 SYDVKM. As DNA, the CDR3 is TGTGCCAGCAGTTCCCGTGAGGGATTATACACTGAAGCTTTCTTT. Protein sequence: CASSSREGLYTEAFF.

With respect to this clone: Other DNA sequences from this sample encode an identical CDR3 as well. The chain uses TRBV27 and TRBJ2-3, with 7 nucleotides matching TRBD2. The V gene end was trimmed by 0 bases and the J gene end by 5 bases; junction bases not matched to a gene: 8. The V gene's germline CDR1 is MNHEY and CDR2 SMNVEV (reference sequence). The CDR3 totals 16 residues. CDR3 loop: CASSLSASGAEDTQYF. The CDR3 DNA is TGTGCCAGCAGTTTATCGGCTAGCGGTGCGGAAGATACGCAGTATTTT.

With respect to this clone: It differs at one base from a far larger clone, so likely a read error. The chain employs TRBV5-6 and TRBJ2-7, with D perhaps TRBD1 or TRBD2 (5 bases each). CDR1 is SGHDT and CDR2 is YYEEEE in the germline V gene. Trimming removed 0 bases from V and 4 bases from J, with 14 bases in between. The CDR3 is 15 residues long. This chain's CDR3 is CASSLDGGYPYEQYV. In DNA form, the CDR3 reads TGTGCCAGCAGCTTGGATGGGGGTTACCCATACGAGCAGTACGTC.

This clone was detected once. This chain uses TRBV4-1 with TRBJ1-2; D is ambiguous. Trimming took 0 bases from V and 7 from J, leaving 9 bases between them. The CDR3 runs 13 residues. CDR1 and CDR2 from the germline V gene are MGHRA and YSYEKL. CDR3 coding DNA: TGCGCCAGCAGCCAAGAACCGCAAGGTGGCTACACCTTC. It yields the protein CASSQEPQGGYTF.

This rearrangement joins TRBV11-2 to TRBJ1-5; a weak D match, TRBD1 (6 bases). There are 16 residues in the CDR3. CDR1 SGHAT and CDR2 FQNNGV come from the germline V gene. V was trimmed by 0 bases and J by 2 bases, leaving 11 bases between them. In nucleotides, the CDR3 is TGTGCCAGCAGCTTAGACGGGGCAGGGGGCAATCAGCCCCAGCATTTT. Translating it yields CASSLDGAGGNQPQHF.

This chain links TRBV6-6 with TRBJ2-5; 7 positions agree with TRBD2. V shed 10 bases and J 3 bases; nucleotides not matched to a gene: 5. CDR1 and CDR2 from the germline V gene are MNHNY and SVGAGI (reference sequence). The CDR3 extends over 12 amino acids. CDR3 in amino acids: CATEGGEETQYF. The CDR3 DNA reads as TGTGCCACGGAGGGAGGGGAAGAGACCCAGTACTTC.

This clone showed up just once. The genes are TRBV5-6 and TRBJ2-1; D unclear. This CDR3 comprises 16 residues. V lost 6 bases and J lost 0, with 16 bases in between. CDR1 SGHDT and CDR2 YYEEEE come from the germline V gene. The DNA for the CDR3 is TGTGCCAGCACCAGTCAATCCCTGAGCTCCTACAATGAGCAGTTCTTC. Protein product: CASTSQSLSSYNEQFF. Variable domain in full (rest from reference TRBV5-6 and TRBJ2-1): DAGVTQSPTHLIKTRGQQVTLRCSPKSGHDTVSWYQQALGQGPQFIFQYYEEEERQRGNFPDRFSGHQFPNYSSELNVNALLLGDSALYLCASTSQSLSSYNEQFFGPGTRLTVL.

This clone has a handful of counts. The chain is built from TRBV7-6 and TRBJ2-1; tentatively, D is TRBD2 (6 bases). In germline, CDR1 is SGHVS, CDR2 FNYEAQ. The V gene lost 2 bases and the J gene lost 0 bases, with 8 bases spanning the gap. The CDR3 covers 15 residues. The CDR3 coding sequence is TGTGCCAGCAGCTTACTCGGGAGCTCCTACAATGAGCAGTTCTTC. The encoded protein is CASSLLGSSYNEQFF.